What follows are 7 T cell receptor beta chains derived from one specimen sequenced in a study of graft-versus-host responses after intestinal transplantation. For these TCRs, the target antigens are not known. Libraries were prepared by immunoSEQ multiplex PCR; TCRdb keeps only in-frame clonotypes and omits some of them. Altogether more than 65,000 clones are present, 84% being singletons, with the ten largest covering 0.39%. The specimen was unstimulated CD4+ T cells sorted from spleen or lymph node cells, collected before transplant. The receptors were gathered from a human donor who was the organ donor for an intestinal transplant.

The chain joins TRBV6-6 to TRBJ1-5; D ambiguous. With 6 bases removed from V and 0 bases from J, the gap between germline ends came to 12 bases. Germline V lookup: CDR1 MNHNY, CDR2 SVGAGI (reference sequence). The CDR3 is made up of 15 amino acids. This chain's CDR3 is CASSSVIGSNQPQHF. In nucleotides, the CDR3 is TGTGCCAGCAGCTCAGTGATTGGTAGCAATCAGCCCCAGCATTTT.

The J gene is TRBJ1-6, the V gene TRBV7-9; TRBD1 is a possible D gene (6 bases). The germline V gene has CDR1 SEHNR and CDR2 FQNEAQ (reference sequence). The V end lost 1 base, the J end lost 7 bases, and 11 bases lay between the germline ends. The CDR3 runs to 15 residues. The CDR3 DNA is TGTGCCAGCAGCTTAGGGTCAGGGGAGAATTCACCCCTCCACTTT. It specifies CASSLGSGENSPLHF.

The V and J genes are TRBV6-4 and TRBJ2-3; D is perhaps TRBD1 (5 bases). The CDR3 consists of 14 residues. Germline CDR1 is MRHNA and CDR2 is SNTAGT. Trimming shortened V by 3 bases and J by 2 bases, and 9 bases separated the two germline ends. CDR3 bases: TGTGCCAGCAGTGAACAGGCCTTCACAGATACGCAGTATTTT. Its translation is CASSEQAFTDTQYF.

The chain recombines TRBV6-1 with TRBJ2-3; 11 positions agree with TRBD2. This CDR3 contains 16 residues. CDR1 and CDR2 from the germline V gene are MNHNS and SASEGT. V gave up 1 base and J gave up 6 bases; unmatched junction bases: 6. The CDR3 protein is CASSEGFSGGADTQYF. The CDR3 DNA sequence: TGTGCCAGCAGTGAAGGTTTTAGCGGGGGGGCGGATACGCAGTATTTT.

The J gene is TRBJ1-5, the V gene TRBV27; D ambiguous. The CDR3 is 13 residues long. Trimming took off 2 bases at V and 2 bases at J, with 4 bases between the two ends. Germline CDR1 reads MNHEY; CDR2 reads SMNVEV (reference sequence). The CDR3 bases are TGTGCCAGCAGTTTACAGGGCAATCAGCCCCAGCATTTT. Its protein is CASSLQGNQPQHF.

This clone showed up just a few times. The chain is built from TRBV5-8 and TRBJ1-5; possible D gene TRBD1, 6 bases. CDR1 and CDR2 (germline): SGHTS, YDEGEE. The CDR3 runs to 12 residues. The V end was cut by 4 bases, the J end by 7 bases, with 9 bases between. CDR3 nucleotides: TGTGCCAGCAGCGCACAGGGACAGCCCCAGCATTTT. Protein sequence: CASSAQGQPQHF.

The chain joins TRBV7-9 to TRBJ1-3; no clear D gene. The CDR3 sequence is 14 residues long. Germline assignment: CDR1 SEHNR and CDR2 FQNEAQ (reference sequence). Trimming took off 2 bases at V and 4 bases at J, with 9 bases between the two ends. In nucleotides, the CDR3 is TGTGCCAGCAGCTTATATCTGAGGGGAAACACCATATATTTT. Protein product: CASSLYLRGNTIYF.